These 32 T cell receptor beta chains came from one sample sequenced in a study of shared clonotypes between healthy human individuals. Measured with immunoSEQ multiplex PCR; TCRdb has only the in-frame clones, and not every one. The data hold hundreds of thousands of clones, with 70% to 80% observed a single time. The sequencing input was PBMCs. The receptors shown here come from a middle-aged woman in good health. Some clones in this sample may be carry-over from other donors' samples.

J is TRBJ2-4 and V is TRBV18, with 9 bases that match TRBD1. The CDR3 totals 15 residues. Trimming took 3 bases from V and 6 from J; bases not matched to a gene: 6. Germline V gene lookup returns CDR1 KGHSH and CDR2 LQKENI. This CDR3 is CASSPAGQGPNIQYF. CDR3 DNA: TGTGCCAGCTCACCGGCGGGACAGGGCCCAAACATTCAGTACTTC. The full variable domain, its missing parts supplied by reference TRBV18 and TRBJ2-4, is NAGVMQNPRHLVRRRGQEARLRCSPMKGHSHVYWYRQLPEEGLKFMVYLQKENIIDESGMPKERFSAEFPKEGPSILRIQQVVRGDSAAYFCASSPAGQGPNIQYFGAGTRLSVL.

The rearrangement joins TRBV28 to TRBJ1-2; the match to TRBD1 covers 7 bases. Looked up from germline, CDR1 is MDHEN and CDR2 is SYDVKM. This CDR3 is built from 14 residues. V dropped 8 bases and J dropped 7; count of bases not matched to a gene: 13. The CDR3: CASLDRSKASGYTF. CDR3 nucleotides: TGTGCCAGCCTGGACAGGTCGAAGGCGAGTGGCTACACCTTC.

The CDR3 bases are TGCAGCGTTGTTATGGCAGGGATTACCTACGAGCAGTACTTC. Amino acids: CSVVMAGITYEQYF. The genes are TRBV29-1 and TRBJ2-7; weak D call: TRBD1 (5 bases). V was pared by 4 bases and J by 2 bases, with 15 bases between. CDR1 is SQVTM, CDR2 ANQGSEA, per germline. The CDR3 consists of 14 residues.

This chain links TRBV28 with TRBJ2-2, with D unclear. Trimming stripped 2 bases from V and 1 base from J, with 8 bases between. The CDR3 has 15 residues. Germline V gene sequence: CDR1 MDHEN, CDR2 SYDVKM. The CDR3 sequence: CASSLGTVNTGELFF. The CDR3 region has the DNA TGTGCCAGCAGTTTAGGAACGGTGAACACCGGGGAGCTGTTTTTT.

This clone was seen a single time. V and J are TRBV7-8 and TRBJ2-1, with TRBD2 matching over 13 bases. The CDR3 length is 16 residues. Germline CDR1 and CDR2: SGHVS and FQNEAQ. V shed 5 bases, J shed 6 bases, and the junction held 7 bases outside the gene matches. This CDR3 reads CASSTTGTSGVNEQFF. In nucleotides, the CDR3 is TGTGCCAGCAGCACAACCGGGACTAGCGGGGTCAATGAGCAGTTCTTC.

This sequence joins TRBV4-1 and TRBJ1-3, with TRBD1 matching 9 bases. The CDR3 totals 16 residues. Trimming removed 2 bases from V and 2 bases from J; junction bases left unmatched: 4. Germline CDR1 and CDR2: MGHRA and YSYEKL. CDR3 sequence: CASSQYRQGAGNTIYF. CDR3 DNA sequence: TGCGCCAGCAGCCAATATAGACAGGGGGCTGGAAACACCATATATTTT.

The CDR3 DNA reads TGTGCCAGCAGCCCCCGGACACCTACTGGAAACACCATATATTTT. The encoded protein is CASSPRTPTGNTIYF. The chain recombines TRBV7-2 with TRBJ1-3; D is perhaps TRBD1 (5 bases). V was cut by 5 bases and J by 2 bases, with 13 bases left in between. This CDR3 region has 15 residues. CDR1 SGHTA and CDR2 FQGNSA come from the germline V gene.

Many counts were recorded for this clone. CDR3 in DNA: TGTGCCAGCAGAGGAGGTCTCCTCGGAGCCGAGCAGTACTTC. Translation gives CASRGGLLGAEQYF. J is TRBJ2-7 and V is TRBV27; the D gene is possibly TRBD2 (5 bases). Trimming left V 6 bases short and J 6 bases short, with 18 bases between. This CDR3 has 14 amino acids. CDR1 is MNHEY and CDR2 is SMNVEV in the germline V gene (reference sequence).

The chain links TRBV14 to TRBJ2-3; 10 bases map to TRBD2. The J segment lost 5 bases and the V segment lost 0 bases, leaving 11 bases of the junction unmatched. The CDR3 is 18 residues long. Germline V CDR1 and CDR2: SGHDN, FVKESK. Here the CDR3 reads CASSQDVSGRTNRDTQYF. The DNA for the CDR3 is TGTGCCAGCAGCCAAGATGTTAGCGGGAGGACCAACAGAGATACGCAGTATTTT.

This clone came up a few times. This same CDR3 is encoded by further DNA sequences in the sample. The chain uses TRBV7-8 and TRBJ1-1, with TRBD1 matching over 8 bases. V was pared by 5 bases and J by 8 bases, with 4 bases of the junction left unmatched. The V gene's germline CDR1 is SGHVS and CDR2 FQNEAQ. The CDR3 spans 12 residues. The CDR3 nucleotides are TGTGCCAGCAGCGCCACAGGGGGGGAAGCTTTCTTT. As protein: CASSATGGEAFF.

The chain couples TRBV5-6 to TRBJ2-7; D is uncertain. Germline-derived CDR1 and CDR2 are SGHDT and YYEEEE. This CDR3 spans 15 amino acids. The V end lost 0 bases, the J end lost 2 bases, and 12 bases lay between the germline ends. The CDR3 nucleotides read TGTGCCAGCAGCTTGGGGCCGACGGGTACCTACGAGCAGTACTTC. Amino acid sequence: CASSLGPTGTYEQYF.

To note about this clone: The same CDR3 also results from other DNA sequences found in this sample. The chain carries TRBV5-1 and TRBJ1-4; D is unresolved. The germline V gene encodes CDR1 SGHRS and CDR2 YFSETQ. The CDR3 totals 14 residues. The V and J ends lost 0 bases and 0 bases respectively, with 3 bases between them. CDR3 in amino acids: CASSLDATNEKLFF. CDR3 sequence (DNA): TGCGCCAGCAGCTTGGACGCAACTAATGAAAAACTGTTTTTT.

In the case of this clone: It differs at one base from a far larger clone, so likely a read error. Other DNA sequences from this sample encode an identical CDR3 as well. The chain combines TRBV7-9 with TRBJ2-7; D possibly corresponds to TRBD2 (6 bases). From germline, CDR1 is SEHNR and CDR2 FQNEAQ (reference sequence). V shed 5 bases and J shed 3 bases, with 11 bases lying between them. The CDR3 totals 13 residues. The CDR3, as DNA: TGTGCCAGCAGCCAAGGAGGGTACTACGAGCAGTACTTC. It translates to CASSQGGYYEQYF.

This clone was counted only a few times. The chain joins TRBV7-9 to TRBJ1-4, with D unresolved. V was shortened by 3 bases and J by 2 bases, with 7 bases between the two germline ends. The CDR3 extends over 14 amino acids. The germline CDR1 and CDR2 sequences are SEHNR and FQNEAQ (reference sequence). CDR3 DNA sequence: TGTGCCAGCAGCTTCGGGAGGACTAATGAAAAACTGTTTTTT. Its translation: CASSFGRTNEKLFF.

Points on this clone: In the same sample, other DNA sequences code for this CDR3. The V gene is TRBV29-1, the J gene TRBJ2-7; 11 nucleotides align to TRBD2. The CDR3 totals 13 residues. From germline, CDR1 is SQVTM and CDR2 ANQGSEA. Trimming cost V 4 bases and J 1 base; bases outside gene matches: 0. In DNA form, the CDR3 reads TGCAGCGTTGGGACTAGCGGGTCCTACGAGCAGTACTTC. Residues: CSVGTSGSYEQYF.

This chain uses TRBV5-1 with TRBJ1-4; D is unclear. CDR1 is SGHRS and CDR2 is YFSETQ in the germline V gene. V lost 2 bases and J 0 bases, leaving 8 bases between the germline ends. CDR3 size: 15 residues. The CDR3 is CASSFSNPTNEKLFF. The CDR3 DNA reads as TGCGCCAGCAGCTTTTCTAACCCAACTAATGAAAAACTGTTTTTT. The full variable domain, its missing parts supplied by reference TRBV5-1 and TRBJ1-4, is KAGVTQTPRYLIKTRGQQVTLSCSPISGHRSVSWYQQTPGQGLQFLFEYFSETQRNKGNFPGRFSGRQFSNSRSEMNVSTLELGDSALYLCASSFSNPTNEKLFFGSGTQLSVL.

The chain couples TRBV27 to TRBJ2-1, with TRBD2 matching over 12 bases. CDR1 MNHEY and CDR2 SMNVEV come from the germline V gene (reference sequence). V trimming: 6 bases; J trimming: 3 bases; junction bases outside the gene matches: 6. This CDR3 comprises 16 residues. The CDR3 loop reads CASRPSTSGSYNEQFF. The CDR3 nucleotides are TGTGCCAGCAGACCCTCGACTAGCGGGAGCTACAATGAGCAGTTCTTC.

The chain carries TRBV6-6 and TRBJ1-3; no clear D gene. Germline V lookup: CDR1 MNHNY, CDR2 SVGAGI (reference sequence). This CDR3 region has 16 residues. V gave up 6 bases and J gave up 0 bases, with 15 bases separating them. The CDR3 here is CASRDGRRNSGNTIYF. The CDR3 DNA sequence: TGTGCCAGCAGGGACGGGAGGCGGAACTCTGGAAACACCATATATTTT.

The chain employs TRBV5-1 and TRBJ2-2; the D gene is possibly TRBD1 (5 bases). V lost 0 bases to trimming and J lost 3 bases, with 6 bases between them. This CDR3 comprises 14 residues. The V gene's germline CDR1 is SGHRS and CDR2 YFSETQ. This CDR3 reads CASSLAGYTGELFF. The CDR3 DNA follows: TGCGCCAGCAGCTTGGCAGGGTACACCGGGGAGCTGTTTTTT.

With respect to this clone: Just one base apart from a much larger clone, this may be a read error. The same CDR3 also results from other DNA sequences found in this sample. The chain has TRBV30 and TRBJ1-3, with D tentatively TRBD1 (6 bases). Germline assignment: CDR1 GTSNPN and CDR2 SVGIG (reference sequence). The CDR3 has 15 residues. The CDR3 sequence is CAWSEGQLSGNTIYF. The CDR3 coding sequence is TGTGCCTGGAGTGAAGGACAGCTCTCTGGAAACACTATATATTTT.

The chain links TRBV30 to TRBJ2-1, with unresolved D. CDR3 length: 16 residues. Germline loops: CDR1 GTSNPN, CDR2 SVGIG (reference sequence). Trimming shortened V by 3 bases and J by 0 bases, and 15 bases separated the two germline ends. CDR3 sequence: CAWSAKGGVSYNEQFF. DNA of the CDR3: TGTGCCTGGAGCGCAAAAGGTGGGGTCTCCTACAATGAGCAGTTCTTC.

The chain combines TRBV18 with TRBJ1-6; D call uncertain. The germline V gene has CDR1 KGHSH and CDR2 LQKENI. This CDR3 has 14 residues. Trimming took off 0 bases at V and 10 bases at J, with 10 bases between the two ends. The CDR3 spells CASSPPLAGSPLHF. In nucleotides, the CDR3 is TGTGCCAGCTCACCACCTTTGGCGGGCTCACCCCTCCACTTT.

The chain links TRBV5-1 to TRBJ1-1; TRBD1 aligns across 8 bases. V was clipped by 1 base and J by 1 base; unmatched bases: 12. The germline CDR1 and CDR2 sequences are SGHRS and YFSETQ. The CDR3 consists of 18 residues. The CDR3 nucleotides read TGCGCCAGCAGCTTGAGTGTTGGGACAGGCCCATCGAACACTGAAGCTTTCTTT. It yields the protein CASSLSVGTGPSNTEAFF. Full variable domain (outside the CDR3, taken from reference TRBV5-1 and TRBJ1-1): KAGVTQTPRYLIKTRGQQVTLSCSPISGHRSVSWYQQTPGQGLQFLFEYFSETQRNKGNFPGRFSGRQFSNSRSEMNVSTLELGDSALYLCASSLSVGTGPSNTEAFFGQGTRLTVV.

About this clone itself: A far larger clone is one nucleotide away, so this likely arose from a read error. A read error is likely, as this CDR3 ends without the conserved phenylalanine or tryptophan. The rearrangement uses TRBV6-1 and TRBJ1-2; D gene unclear. The V end lost 0 bases, the J end lost 5 bases, and 13 bases lay between the germline ends. The CDR3 totals 15 residues. CDR1 is MNHNS and CDR2 is SASEGT in the germline V gene. CDR3 coding DNA: TGTGCCAGCAGTGAAGCATCGACCGGCGGGTATGGCTACACCCTC. Encoded protein: CASSEASTGGYGYTL.

V and J are TRBV6-1 and TRBJ2-1; maybe TRBD2 (6 bases). Trimming removed 8 bases from V and 9 bases from J, with 14 bases in between. The CDR3 covers 12 residues. The germline gives CDR1 MNHNS, CDR2 SASEGT. Here the CDR3 reads CASSQGTFEQFF. CDR3 coding DNA: TGTGCCAGCTCGCAAGGGACTTTTGAGCAGTTCTTC.

This rearrangement joins TRBV12-2 to TRBJ1-5; the table names TRBD1, a call not compared with the DNA. TRBV12-2 is recorded as a pseudogene. This CDR3 spans 16 amino acids. The CDR3 nucleotides are TGTGCAAGTCGCTCTCCCTCCGGGACAGAATTACCTCCCCAGCATTTT. It translates to CASRSPSGTELPPQHF.

The chain has TRBV11-2 and TRBJ2-1; 7 bases match TRBD2. The CDR3 covers 13 residues. Germline V lookup: CDR1 SGHAT, CDR2 FQNNGV. After removal of 5 bases from V and 9 bases from J, the junction contained 7 bases not matched to a gene. CDR3 bases: TGTGCCAGCAGCCACGGGACTATAGGTGAGCAGTTCTTC. It specifies CASSHGTIGEQFF.

The chain joins TRBV29-1 to TRBJ1-5, with no clear D. Trimming took off 4 bases at V and 3 bases at J, with 10 bases between the two ends. This CDR3 contains 13 residues. Germline-derived CDR1 and CDR2 are SQVTM and ANQGSEA. CDR3 amino acids: CSVVTGLNQPQHF. DNA for the CDR3: TGCAGCGTTGTGACGGGTCTCAATCAGCCCCAGCATTTT.

This chain uses TRBV5-6 with TRBJ1-2; D is possibly TRBD1 (6 bases). This CDR3 is 15 amino acids long. The V gene's germline CDR1 is SGHDT and CDR2 YYEEEE. The germline V and J ends were trimmed by 4 bases and 2 bases, with 15 bases remaining between them. CDR3 in DNA: TGTGCCAGCAGCCCCCAGGGGCGACCAAACTATGGCTACACCTTC. This gives the protein CASSPQGRPNYGYTF.

The chain couples TRBV6-1 to TRBJ2-1; D remains unclear. V shed 7 bases and J shed 5 bases, with 15 bases lying between them. The germline gives CDR1 MNHNS, CDR2 SASEGT. This CDR3 spans 14 amino acids. DNA of the CDR3: TGTGCCAGCACTTTGCGACTGGTCCACAATGAGCAGTTCTTC. Its protein is CASTLRLVHNEQFF.

J is TRBJ1-5 and V is TRBV11-2; the D is unclear. This CDR3 region has 14 residues. The germline V gene encodes CDR1 SGHAT and CDR2 FQNNGV. V was shortened by 1 base and J by 4 bases, with 8 bases between the two germline ends. The CDR3 bases are TGTGCCAGCAGCTTAGGGTCGGTAAATCAGCCCCAGCATTTT. This sequence encodes CASSLGSVNQPQHF.

This clone was counted a few times. The J gene is TRBJ1-1, the V gene TRBV7-2; D not resolved. CDR1 is SGHTA, CDR2 FQGNSA, per germline. Deletions cut 4 bases from V and 1 base from J, with 10 bases between. This CDR3 region has 14 residues. CDR3 nucleotides: TGTGCCAGCAGCTCCCGACGGGGGAACACTGAAGCTTTCTTT. It is translated as CASSSRRGNTEAFF.